This T cell receptor (beta chain) is drawn from a study of a mutant IDH1 vaccine in newly diagnosed glioma. Measured with immunoSEQ multiplex PCR; TCRdb has only the in-frame clones, and not every one. This sample has roughly 46,000 clones, with roughly 83% found just once. Of note for this clone: Its antigen is undetermined.

This CDR3 region has 15 residues. Germline V gene data show CDR1 as SGHTA and CDR2 as FQGTGA. The ends lost 5 bases at V and 2 bases at J; junction bases unmatched: 6. The time point here: week 47, end of study. The content of each vaccine dose was 300 ug of mutant IDH1 20-mer peptide, and topical imiquimod accompanied it. J is TRBJ2-5 and V is TRBV7-3; the match to TRBD2 covers 9 bases. This TCR came from a woman aged 25-40 years with glioma. Some clones in this sample may be carry-over from other donors' samples. This specimen was PBMCs, taken from a glioma patient whose treatment included an IDH1 peptide vaccine. The DNA of the CDR3 is TGTGCCAGCAGCCCCGGACTAGCGAGGCAAGAGACCCAGTACTTC. Its protein is CASSPGLARQETQYF.